These 25 T cell receptor beta chains originate from one sample sequenced in a study of cytomegalovirus exposure and HLA in healthy donors. PCR primers comprised 60 Vbeta and 13 Jbeta primers. Sequenced by immunoSEQ multiplex PCR; TCRdb stores in-frame clones only, minus some. In total, the table holds 70,000 or so clones. Sequenced material: PBMCs. These receptors all stem from a female donor in good health and CMV-seropositive.

The chain is built from TRBV29-1 and TRBJ2-7; a weak D match, TRBD1 (6 bases). This CDR3 has 12 amino acids. Germline V lookup: CDR1 SQVTM, CDR2 ANQGSEA. The V and J ends lost 7 bases and 3 bases respectively, with 13 bases between them. CDR3 protein: CSALDSFYEQYF. In DNA form, the CDR3 reads TGCAGCGCCCTGGACAGTTTCTACGAGCAGTACTTC.

V and J are TRBV5-1 and TRBJ2-2, with TRBD2 matching 10 bases. With 2 bases clipped from V and 5 bases from J, the junction kept 12 bases outside the gene matches. This CDR3 has 18 amino acids. Germline CDR1 and CDR2: SGHRS and YFSETQ. The CDR3 here is CASSLALLAGTWTGELFF. DNA of the CDR3: TGCGCCAGCAGCTTAGCCCTACTAGCGGGGACGTGGACCGGGGAGCTGTTTTTT. Full variable domain (missing parts from reference TRBV5-1 and TRBJ2-2): KAGVTQTPRYLIKTRGQQVTLSCSPISGHRSVSWYQQTPGQGLQFLFEYFSETQRNKGNFPGRFSGRQFSNSRSEMNVSTLELGDSALYLCASSLALLAGTWTGELFFGEGSRLTVL.

This chain uses TRBV28 with TRBJ2-5, with D possibly TRBD1 on 6 matching bases. Germline assignment: CDR1 MDHEN and CDR2 SYDVKM. V gave up 5 bases and J gave up 7 bases, with 14 bases separating them. The CDR3 consists of 13 residues. CDR3 nucleotide sequence: TGTGCCAGCAGTCCAGGGACACCGGGGACCCAGTACTTC. Residues: CASSPGTPGTQYF. The full variable domain, rest sourced from reference TRBV28 and TRBJ2-5, is DVKVTQSSRYLVKRTGEKVFLECVQDMDHENMFWYRQDPGLGLRLIYFSYDVKMKEKGDIPEGYSVSREKKERFSLILESASTNQTSMYLCASSPGTPGTQYFGPGTRLLVL.

DNA of the CDR3: TGCAGCGTTGGAGGGAGAACGGACAATGAGCAGTTCTTC. Residues: CSVGGRTDNEQFF. This rearrangement joins TRBV29-1 to TRBJ2-1; the D gene is possibly TRBD2 (5 bases). The V gene's germline CDR1 is SQVTM and CDR2 ANQGSEA. This CDR3 has 13 residues. Trimming stripped 4 bases from V and 5 bases from J, with 12 bases between.

The rearrangement joins TRBV30 to TRBJ1-1; TRBD1 matches 8 bases. V shed 8 bases and J 3 bases; nucleotides not matched to a gene: 14. CDR3 length: 15 residues. Germline lookup yields CDR1 GTSNPN and CDR2 SVGIG (reference sequence). CDR3 loop: CALRSGGAVDTEAFF. CDR3 sequence (DNA): TGTGCCCTCAGATCAGGGGGCGCAGTGGACACTGAAGCTTTCTTT.

The rearrangement uses TRBV27 and TRBJ1-1; 8 positions agree with TRBD1. The CDR3 spans 16 residues. The trim removed 6 bases at V and 1 base at J, leaving 10 bases unmatched. CDR1 and CDR2 (germline): MNHEY, SMNVEV (reference sequence). CDR3 in DNA: TGTGCCAGCAGACCAATCGGGACAGGAGGGAACACTGAAGCTTTCTTT. Its translation is CASRPIGTGGNTEAFF.

The chain employs TRBV18 and TRBJ2-7; TRBD1 matches 11 bases. The V and J ends lost 3 bases and 5 bases, in that order; junction bases with no gene match: 3. The CDR3 totals 14 residues. Germline V gene sequence: CDR1 KGHSH, CDR2 LQKENI. The CDR3 here is CASSPDRGHNEQYF. CDR3 nucleotides: TGTGCCAGCTCACCGGACAGGGGGCATAACGAGCAGTACTTC.

V and J are TRBV10-1 and TRBJ1-5; no clear D. The CDR3 consists of 17 residues. Germline V CDR1 and CDR2: WNHNN, SYGVQD (reference sequence). Trimming pared 2 bases from V and 0 bases from J, leaving 14 bases between. This CDR3 is CASSEAPSGYSNQPQHF. The CDR3 DNA sequence: TGCGCCAGCAGTGAGGCCCCAAGCGGGTATAGCAATCAGCCCCAGCATTTT.

The chain employs TRBV19 and TRBJ1-5, with D hard to call. Germline CDR1 and CDR2: LNHDA and SQIVND (reference sequence). The CDR3 runs 16 residues. Trimming left V 8 bases short and J 4 bases short, with 21 bases between. This chain's CDR3 is CASGAEEWKMNQPQHF. The CDR3 nucleotides are TGTGCCAGTGGCGCTGAGGAGTGGAAGATGAATCAGCCCCAGCATTTT. Filled out from reference TRBV19 and TRBJ1-5, the complete variable domain reads DGGITQSPKYLFRKEGQNVTLSCEQNLNHDAMYWYRQDPGQGLRLIYYSQIVNDFQKGDIAEGYSVSREKKESFPLTVTSAQKNPTAFYLCASGAEEWKMNQPQHFGDGTRLSIL.

Details on this clone: Other DNA sequences in this specimen translate into the identical CDR3. The chain links TRBV28 to TRBJ1-1; 7 nucleotides line up with TRBD1. CDR3 length equals 14 residues. The ends lost 6 bases at V and 2 bases at J; junction bases unmatched: 6. Germline CDR1 and CDR2: MDHEN and SYDVKM. The CDR3 is CASSRTGVNTEAFF. In nucleotides, the CDR3 is TGTGCCAGCAGCCGGACAGGAGTTAACACTGAAGCTTTCTTT.

This sequence joins TRBV18 and TRBJ1-2; the D gene is possibly TRBD1 (5 bases). V gave up 3 bases and J gave up 7 bases, with 18 bases separating them. Germline loops: CDR1 KGHSH, CDR2 LQKENI. This CDR3 region has 15 residues. The CDR3 protein is CASSPFGGDEVGYTF. The CDR3 DNA sequence: TGTGCCAGCTCACCCTTTGGAGGGGACGAGGTTGGCTACACCTTC.

The chain uses TRBV28 and TRBJ1-5; D possibly corresponds to TRBD1 (6 bases). Per germline, CDR1 MDHEN and CDR2 SYDVKM. The germline V and J ends were trimmed by 5 bases and 0 bases, with 20 bases remaining between them. The CDR3 sequence is 18 residues long. CDR3 sequence: CASSPNQPTGYSNQPQHF. The CDR3 DNA sequence: TGTGCCAGCAGTCCAAACCAACCTACAGGGTATAGCAATCAGCCCCAGCATTTT.

This rearrangement joins TRBV14 to TRBJ1-1; TRBD1 might be the D (6 bases). Trimming removed 0 bases at V and 7 bases at J, with 15 bases between. This CDR3 has 15 amino acids. Germline values: CDR1 SGHDN, CDR2 FVKESK. CDR3 bases: TGTGCCAGCAGCCAAGACCTACAGGGTAGGATTGAAGCTTTCTTT. Its protein is CASSQDLQGRIEAFF.

V gene TRBV7-3 combines with J gene TRBJ2-7; D is perhaps TRBD1 (6 bases). V lost 2 bases to trimming and J lost 3 bases, with 14 bases between them. This CDR3 is built from 15 residues. Germline loops: CDR1 SGHTA, CDR2 FQGTGA. The CDR3 DNA sequence: TGTGCCAGCAGCTTACAGGCAGGGGAAGGCTACGAGCAGTACTTC. Its translation: CASSLQAGEGYEQYF.

The rearrangement uses TRBV7-9 and TRBJ2-5; 14 bases match TRBD2. CDR1 and CDR2 from the germline V gene are SEHNR and FQNEAQ (reference sequence). This CDR3 contains 15 residues. V gave up 5 bases and J gave up 4 bases; unmatched junction bases: 3. The CDR3 sequence is CASSQGLAGVETQYF. In nucleotides, the CDR3 is TGTGCCAGCAGCCAGGGACTAGCGGGAGTAGAGACCCAGTACTTC.

The V call is TRBV5-1, the J call TRBJ1-5; D not resolved. CDR3 length: 14 amino acids. Germline V gene lookup returns CDR1 SGHRS and CDR2 YFSETQ. Deletions cut 1 base from V and 3 bases from J, with 8 bases between. The DNA of the CDR3 is TGCGCCAGCAGCTTGAACGGGGACAATCAGCCCCAGCATTTT. As protein: CASSLNGDNQPQHF.

Turning to this clone: The same CDR3 is also encoded by other DNA sequences in this sample. The chain joins TRBV30 to TRBJ1-1, with TRBD1 matching over 7 bases. This CDR3 spans 13 amino acids. V dropped 0 bases and J dropped 5; count of bases not matched to a gene: 3. From germline, CDR1 is GTSNPN and CDR2 SVGIG (reference sequence). Here the CDR3 DNA reads TGTGCCTGGAGTGTAAGGGGGCTGACTGAAGCTTTCTTT. Its protein is CAWSVRGLTEAFF.

This chain links TRBV4-1 with TRBJ2-1; TRBD1 might be the D (6 bases). The CDR3 sequence is 13 residues long. The V end lost 6 bases, the J end lost 5 bases, and 11 bases lay between the germline ends. CDR1 MGHRA and CDR2 YSYEKL come from the germline V gene. The CDR3 region has the DNA TGCGCCAGCAGGGGGGCTGGCCACAATGAGCAGTTCTTC. It encodes CASRGAGHNEQFF.

This chain connects TRBV29-1 to TRBJ2-2, with a weak D call TRBD1 (6 bases). Germline CDR1 is SQVTM and CDR2 is ANQGSEA. Trimming pared 6 bases from V and 1 base from J, leaving 12 bases between. The CDR3 is 14 residues long. For the CDR3, the DNA is TGCAGCGTCAGGGGTGATAAGAACACCGGGGAGCTGTTTTTT. This gives the protein CSVRGDKNTGELFF.

CDR3 amino acids: CASSSSLRDLAPSPNYGYTF. CDR3 DNA: TGTGCCAGCAGCTCTAGCCTCAGGGACTTGGCCCCGAGCCCTAACTATGGCTACACCTTC. This chain uses TRBV9 with TRBJ1-2, with D maybe TRBD1 (5 bases). Germline values: CDR1 SGDLS, CDR2 YYNGEE. This CDR3 has 20 amino acids. Trimming stripped 4 bases from V and 0 bases from J, with 28 bases between.

The rearrangement joins TRBV7-9 to TRBJ1-1; 8 nucleotides line up with TRBD1. The CDR3 contains 14 residues. CDR1 and CDR2 from the germline V gene are SEHNR and FQNEAQ (reference sequence). Trimming at V came to 3 bases and at J to 4 bases, leaving 4 bases not matched to a gene. This CDR3 is CASSFQGAGTEAFF. Written as DNA, the CDR3 is TGTGCCAGCAGCTTTCAGGGGGCGGGCACTGAAGCTTTCTTT.

The J gene is TRBJ2-2, the V gene TRBV29-1, with TRBD1 identical over 7 bases. Germline V gives CDR1 SQVTM, CDR2 ANQGSEA. This CDR3 has 15 amino acids. With 3 bases clipped from V and 2 bases from J, the junction kept 6 bases outside the gene matches. CDR3 nucleotide sequence: TGCAGCGTTGAGGGGACAGATAGAAACACCGGGGAGCTGTTTTTT. Its protein product is CSVEGTDRNTGELFF.

The gene calls are TRBV19 and TRBJ1-2, with D unresolved. Looked up from germline, CDR1 is LNHDA and CDR2 is SQIVND (reference sequence). This CDR3 is built from 15 residues. The germline V and J ends were trimmed by 2 bases and 3 bases, with 13 bases remaining between them. The CDR3 sequence: CASSIILEHHYGYTF. CDR3 DNA: TGTGCCAGTAGTATAATTTTAGAGCACCACTATGGCTACACCTTC.

V gene TRBV6-1 combines with J gene TRBJ2-6; 9 nucleotides align to TRBD1. Looked up from germline, CDR1 is MNHNS and CDR2 is SASEGT. This CDR3 is 14 amino acids long. V trimming: 11 bases; J trimming: 12 bases; junction bases outside the gene matches: 14. The CDR3 sequence: CAGSRGQGLSVLTF. CDR3 sequence (DNA): TGTGCCGGGTCTAGGGGACAGGGACTCAGCGTCCTGACTTTC.

The chain recombines TRBV30 with TRBJ2-1; TRBD1 matches 8 bases. Germline loops: CDR1 GTSNPN, CDR2 SVGIG (reference sequence). The CDR3 runs to 16 residues. The trim removed 2 bases at V and 3 bases at J, leaving 9 bases unmatched. The CDR3 coding sequence is TGTGCCTGGAGTTCTCCACGGACAGGGAGCTACAATGAGCAGTTCTTC. Translation gives CAWSSPRTGSYNEQFF.